A selection of T cell receptor beta chains follows, all from one sample in a study of shared clonotypes between healthy human individuals. The repertoire was sequenced with immunoSEQ multiplex PCR; TCRdb's copy has only in-frame clones and lacks some. Among 600,000 to 700,000 clones listed, around 73% were seen once. The sample comprised memory CD4+ T cells sorted from blood. The receptors shown here come from a woman aged 25 to 45 in good health. Each CDR3 is given with its conserved first and last residue. The order of the fields is clone size, J gene, V gene, D gene, CDR3 DNA, CDR3 protein. A D gene is named only where the DNA matches it firmly. For some rows the clone size is stated as once, few or many, or as a class when expanded; others skip it.

clone_size: .
j_call: TRBJ2-3
v_call: TRBV9
d_call: .
cdr3_nt: TGTGCCAGCAGCGTAGGGGTAGCAGCTAGCACAGATACGCAGTATTTT
cdr3_aa: CASSVGVAASTDTQYF

clone_size: .
j_call: TRBJ1-2
v_call: TRBV28
d_call: TRBD1
cdr3_nt: TGTGCCAGCAGGGGACAGGGGTCCTATGGCTACACCTTC
cdr3_aa: CASRGQGSYGYTF

clone_size: once
j_call: TRBJ1-5
v_call: TRBV2
d_call: .
cdr3_nt: TGTGCCAGCAGTGACCGGCAGGGTGGGACTCAGCCCCAGCATTTT
cdr3_aa: CASSDRQGGTQPQHF

clone_size: .
j_call: TRBJ2-4
v_call: TRBV6-1
d_call: .
cdr3_nt: TGTGCCAGCAGTGAAGGGGGCTGGGGGGACATTCAGTACTTC
cdr3_aa: CASSEGGWGDIQYF

clone_size: .
j_call: TRBJ2-2
v_call: TRBV6-5
d_call: .
cdr3_nt: TGTGCCAGCAGGGGAGCCCAGGGGCCCGGGGAGCTGTTTTTT
cdr3_aa: CASRGAQGPGELFF

clone_size: .
j_call: TRBJ2-7
v_call: TRBV6-1
d_call: .
cdr3_nt: TGTGCCAGCAGTGAACAGGTTAGCTCCTACGAGCAGTACTTC
cdr3_aa: CASSEQVSSYEQYF

clone_size: once
j_call: TRBJ2-5
v_call: TRBV7-6
d_call: .
cdr3_nt: TGTGCCAGCAGCGCCACCAACGTACCCCAAGAGACCCAGTACTTC
cdr3_aa: CASSATNVPQETQYF

clone_size: once
j_call: TRBJ2-3
v_call: TRBV27
d_call: .
cdr3_nt: TGTGCCAGCAGTCGAACGACACCGGATACGCAGTATTTT
cdr3_aa: CASSRTTPDTQYF

clone_size: few
j_call: TRBJ2-1
v_call: TRBV25-1
d_call: TRBD1
cdr3_nt: TGTGCCAGCAGTGAATATCATGGGACAGATCTCTACAATGAGCAGTTCTTC
cdr3_aa: CASSEYHGTDLYNEQFF

clone_size: .
j_call: TRBJ1-4
v_call: TRBV29-1
d_call: .
cdr3_nt: TGCAGCGTTGGGCAACCAGAAAAACTGTTTTTT
cdr3_aa: CSVGQPEKLFF

clone_size: .
j_call: TRBJ2-3
v_call: TRBV7-2
d_call: TRBD2
cdr3_nt: TGTGCCAGCAGCCAACCGGGACTAGCGGGAGCGAGTCCAGATACGCAGTATTTT
cdr3_aa: CASSQPGLAGASPDTQYF

clone_size: .
j_call: TRBJ1-1
v_call: TRBV6-1
d_call: .
cdr3_nt: TGTGCCAGCAGGGCGACAGGGAACACTGAAGCTTTCTTT
cdr3_aa: CASRATGNTEAFF

clone_size: .
j_call: TRBJ1-1
v_call: TRBV5-4
d_call: .
cdr3_nt: TGTGCCAGCAGCTTATGGGGGCGACAGTTAACTTTCTTT
cdr3_aa: CASSLWGRQLTFF